The entry below gives a single T cell receptor beta chain sequence along with its context. The antigen is unknown. The entry originates in a study of early stage breast cancer tumors. The method was immunoSEQ multiplex PCR; TCRdb's version includes in-frame clones alone and lacks a portion of them. The sample carries roughly 60,000 clones, more than 60% recorded once. General observations from the study: Compared with adjacent normal breast tissue, tumors showed roughly 2.4-fold greater T cell density and higher clonality.

The sequenced sample was blood. The TCR comes from a person in their twenties or thirties with breast cancer.

The CDR3 spells CASSESTFSGLAGSTDTQYF. The CDR3 DNA reads TGCGCCAGCAGTGAGTCGACGTTTTCGGGACTAGCGGGAAGCACAGATACGCAGTATTTT. The V call is TRBV10-1, the J call TRBJ2-3; 13 nucleotides align to TRBD2. The J segment lost 0 bases and the V segment lost 0 bases, leaving 9 bases of the junction unmatched. The CDR3 is 20 amino acids. CDR1 is WNHNN, CDR2 SYGVQD, per germline (reference sequence).